These 3 T cell receptor beta chains originate from one sample sequenced in a study of Tregs in tolerant kidney transplant recipients. Using immunoSEQ multiplex PCR, the repertoire was profiled, and TCRdb retains in-frame clones only, with some absent. The sample yields 60,000 or so clones, 65% to 85% seen once. The specimen was CD4+ T cells from blood. These receptors were taken from a human donor in good health.

This rearrangement joins TRBV5-1 to TRBJ2-7; a possible D gene is TRBD2 (6 bases). The CDR3 consists of 14 residues. Germline values: CDR1 SGHRS, CDR2 YFSETQ. Trimming removed 2 bases at V and 3 bases at J, with 12 bases between. Written as DNA, the CDR3 is TGCGCCAGCAGCTTTCTCCCGACTAGCTACGAGCAGTACTTC. This sequence encodes CASSFLPTSYEQYF.

A single count supports this clone. The chain joins TRBV11-3 to TRBJ1-1, with D possibly TRBD1 on 5 matching bases. In germline, CDR1 is SGHNT, CDR2 YENEEA. Trimming left V 4 bases short and J 3 bases short, with 12 bases between. The CDR3 loop spans 14 amino acids. CDR3: CASSSLGTDTEAFF. In DNA, the CDR3 is TGTGCCAGCAGCTCTCTCGGGACTGACACTGAAGCTTTCTTT. The whole variable domain, filled in from reference TRBV11-3 and TRBJ1-1, reads EAGVVQSPRYKIIEKKQPVAFWCNPISGHNTLYWYLQNLGQGPELLIRYENEEAVDDSQLPKDRFSAERLKGVDSTLKIQPAELGDSAVYLCASSSLGTDTEAFFGQGTRLTVV.

There are a few counts of this clone. The chain joins TRBV4-1 to TRBJ1-2; no definite D call. The CDR3 sequence is 10 residues long. Germline V lookup: CDR1 MGHRA, CDR2 YSYEKL. Between the trimmed V and J ends, which lost 6 bases and 6 bases, there was a span of 5 bases. CDR3 in DNA: TGCGCCAGCAGATGGGATGGCTACACCTTC. It yields the protein CASRWDGYTF.